These 22 T cell receptor beta chains were sequenced from one sample in a study of CD8+ T cells in alopecia areata. Sorting relied on CD4, CD8alpha, NKG2D, NKG2ACE and other markers applied to pooled cutaneous lymph node cells. Extraction and reverse transcription of RNA yielded cDNA as the sequencing template. The method was immunoSEQ multiplex PCR; TCRdb's version includes in-frame clones alone and lacks a portion of them. Recorded here are more than 250,000 clones, with no singletons, and the ten leading clones hold 1.2%. The source material was CD4+ T cells sorted from a lymph node. The receptors come from a C3H/HeJ mouse with alopecia areata. MHC haplotype: H2-k.

This clone appeared a few times. Mouse names are used for the genes. The CDR3 sequence: CASSNRQAGQDTQYF. The part of the CDR3 DNA that was read is TGTGCCAGCAGTAATCGACAGGCGGGCCAAGAC. V and J are TRBV19 and TRBJ2-5; D perhaps matches TRBD1 (6 bases). The read falls 4 residues short of the CDR3 end, and the missing part is taken from the germline J gene. This CDR3 contains 15 residues. V lost 3 bases and J 2 bases, leaving 13 bases between the germline ends. CDR1 and CDR2 (germline): FNHDT, SITEND (reference sequence).

This clone was counted between two and nine times. The genes are named according to mouse. The read terminates 3 residues ahead of where the CDR3 ends, so the germline J gene completes it. This chain connects TRBV19 to TRBJ1-6, with 9 bases aligning to TRBD1. TRBJ1-6 is an ORF, and what it does is uncertain. CDR3 length equals 14 residues. Unmatched junction bases numbered 1, after V lost 3 bases and J lost 6 bases. Per the germline V gene, CDR1 is FNHDT and CDR2 is SITEND (reference sequence). The CDR3 loop is CASSNRGPNSPLYF. The CDR3 DNA, read in part, is TGTGCCAGCAGTAACAGGGGGCCTAATTCGCCC.

Only a few counts were recorded for this clone. The gene names here belong to mouse. The DNA ends 4 residues before the CDR3 does, and the rest of the CDR3 is filled in from the germline J gene. The chain combines TRBV3 with TRBJ2-5; 12 bases agree with TRBD1. The germline V gene encodes CDR1 SNHLY and CDR2 FYNGKV (reference sequence). The CDR3 has 16 residues. The CDR3 loop reads CASSLALGQGADTQYF. Incomplete CDR3 DNA: TGTGCCAGCAGCTTAGCGCTGGGACAGGGGGCAGAC.

Turning to this clone: The gene symbols are mouse symbols. The CDR3 is cut off 4 residues early in the read; its end comes from the germline J gene. Different DNA sequences within this sample yield the same CDR3. This chain uses TRBV13-1 with TRBJ2-1, with TRBD1 matching over 10 bases. J gave up 3 bases and V 4 bases, and 1 base lay outside the gene matches. In germline, CDR1 is NSHNY, CDR2 SYGAGN. This CDR3 comprises 14 residues. This CDR3 reads CASSWDRGYAEQFF. The CDR3 bases that were read are TGTGCCAGCAGTTGGGACAGGGGCTATGCT.

This clone showed up just a few times. Any gene name here is a mouse gene name. The read stops 4 residues short of the end of the CDR3; the missing end is completed from the germline J gene. The V call is TRBV13-1, the J call TRBJ2-3, with TRBD2 identical over 8 bases. Germline V CDR1 and CDR2: NSHNY, SYGAGN. The CDR3 runs to 14 residues. V lost 3 bases and J lost 4; bases outside the gene matches: 4. This CDR3 is CASSARGGTETLYF. The sequenced part of the CDR3 DNA is TGTGCCAGCAGTGCCCGGGGGGGCACAGAA.

The table lists this clone with a few counts. The genes are named according to mouse. From the germline J gene comes the end of the CDR3, since the read stops 4 residues before it. The rearrangement links TRBV13-3 to TRBJ1-2, with 10 bases identical to TRBD1. CDR1 is NNHDY and CDR2 is SYVADS in the germline V gene. The CDR3 extends over 14 amino acids. V lost 4 bases to trimming and J lost 4 bases; unmatched junction nucleotides: 4. Partial CDR3 DNA: TGTGCCAGCAGTTGGACAGGGGGGACCTCC. Its protein product is CASSWTGGTS. The full CDR3 is CASSWTGGTSDYTF.

This clone was observed a few times. The listed genes are named as in mouse. The read falls 4 residues short of the CDR3 end, and the missing part is taken from the germline J gene. The V and J genes are TRBV1 and TRBJ2-3, with TRBD1 identical over 7 bases. Germline assignment: CDR1 NSQYPW and CDR2 LRSPGD (reference sequence). CDR3 length equals 16 residues. V gave up 3 bases and J gave up 3 bases; unmatched junction bases: 9. CDR3 protein: CTCSAQQGREAETLYF. CDR3 bases read: TGCACCTGCAGTGCTCAACAGGGGAGAGAGGCAGAA.

Concerning this clone itself: The gene names given are mouse names. The DNA ends 4 residues before the CDR3 does, and the rest of the CDR3 is filled in from the germline J gene. The V and J genes are TRBV13-1 and TRBJ2-5, with 10 bases fitting TRBD1. CDR3 length: 16 residues. From germline, CDR1 is NSHNY and CDR2 SYGAGN. The CDR3 bases that were read are TGTGCCAGCAGTGAAGGAAGAGGACAGGGGGAAGAC. Protein sequence: CASSEGRGQGED. The CDR3 reads in full as CASSEGRGQGEDTQYF.

In the case of this clone: Gene names are the mouse ones. The read ends 4 residues before the CDR3 terminus; that terminus is restored from the germline J gene. The chain has TRBV19 and TRBJ1-1; perhaps TRBD1 as D (6 bases). Germline-derived CDR1 and CDR2 are FNHDT and SITEND (reference sequence). With 7 bases removed from V and 0 bases from J, the gap between germline ends came to 10 bases. The CDR3 totals 13 residues. CDR3 DNA (partial): TGTGCCAGCGGGGACAAAACAAACACA. Translating gives CASGDKTNT. The full-length CDR3 reads as CASGDKTNTEVFF.

The sample holds a few counts of this clone. A single base separates this from a much larger clone, so it may be a read error. Gene names and germline match the mouse. The read ends 4 residues before the CDR3 terminus; that terminus is restored from the germline J gene. Other DNA sequences in this sample translate to the same CDR3. The gene calls are TRBV19 and TRBJ2-7; 11 nucleotides line up with TRBD2. The CDR3 has 13 amino acids. Germline trimming cut 5 bases from V and 3 bases from J; bases unmatched to any gene: 1. Germline CDR1 is FNHDT and CDR2 is SITEND (reference sequence). Here the CDR3 reads CASRDWGGYEQYF. CDR3 DNA, as far as it was read: TGTGCCAGCAGAGACTGGGGGGGCTAT. Drawing the rest from reference TRBV19 and TRBJ2-7, the complete variable domain is GGIITQTPKFLIGQEGQKLTLKCQQNFNHDTMYWYRQDSGKGLRLIYYSITENDLQKGDLSEGYDASREKKSSFSLTVTSAQKNEMAVFLCASRDWGGYEQYFGPGTRLTVL.

This clone was counted a few times. These gene names are mouse names. The sequenced fragment ends 4 residues before the CDR3 boundary, so the rest is inferred from the germline J gene. The chain is built from TRBV13-1 and TRBJ1-2, with unresolved D. The V gene's germline CDR1 is NSHNY and CDR2 SYGAGN. Trimming removed 0 bases from V and 0 bases from J, with 6 bases in between. This CDR3 is built from 14 residues. The DNA read from the CDR3 is TGTGCCAGCAGTGATGTGGGGTCAAACTCC. Translated, it gives CASSDVGSNS. The full CDR3 protein is CASSDVGSNSDYTF.

The sample holds a few counts of this clone. Any gene name here is a mouse gene name. Read data end 4 residues before the CDR3 end; the end is taken from the germline J gene. The chain has TRBV17 and TRBJ2-1; the match to TRBD2 covers 11 bases. Per the germline V gene, CDR1 is MNHDT and CDR2 is YYDKIL. The CDR3 has 17 amino acids. The ends lost 6 bases at V and 0 bases at J; junction bases unmatched: 7. The CDR3 DNA, read in part, is TGTGCTAGCAGACTGGGGGGGCGCGGGAATAACTATGCT. This gives the protein CASRLGGRGNNYA. The whole CDR3 reads CASRLGGRGNNYAEQFF. Full variable domain (outside the CDR3, taken from reference TRBV17 and TRBJ2-1): DTTVKQNPRYKLARVGKPVNLICSQTMNHDTMYWYQKKPNQAPKLLLFYYDKILNREADTFEKFQSSRPNNSFCSLYIGSAGLEYSAMYLCASRLGGRGNNYAEQFFGPGTRLTVL.

Only a few counts were recorded for this clone. The listed genes are named as in mouse. CDR3: CASRQGETNTEVFF. CDR3 bases read: TGTGCCAGCAGACAGGGTGAAACAAACACA. This chain connects TRBV13-3 to TRBJ1-1, with a possible D match to TRBD1 (6 bases). Sequencing ends 4 residues short of the CDR3 end; the germline J gene provides the rest. Trimming removed 5 bases from V and 0 bases from J, with 11 bases in between. The CDR3 is made up of 14 amino acids. CDR1 is NNHDY, CDR2 SYVADS, per germline.

A note on this clone: Germline and genes here are mouse. The covered CDR3 bases are TGTGCCAGCAGCTTAGTGGCGGGACAGGGGGGAAGTGCAGAA. Translated, it gives CASSLVAGQGGSAE. The complete CDR3 sequence is CASSLVAGQGGSAETLYF. This sequence joins TRBV3 and TRBJ2-3; 11 nucleotides agree with TRBD1. The read comes to an end 4 residues before the CDR3 does, leaving the germline J gene to fill in the end. CDR1 and CDR2 from the germline V gene are SNHLY and FYNGKV (reference sequence). Unmatched junction bases numbered 6, after V lost 1 base and J lost 0 bases. The length of the CDR3 is 18 residues.

This clone was detected a few times. The germline and genes are mouse ones. The read comes to an end 4 residues before the CDR3 does, leaving the germline J gene to fill in the end. V is TRBV5 and J is TRBJ2-3; 8 bases agree with TRBD2. Germline V gives CDR1 LGHNA, CDR2 YNLKQL (reference sequence). J gave up 1 base and V 2 bases, and 2 bases lay outside the gene matches. The CDR3 contains 15 residues. The CDR3 loop reads CASSQTTGGAETLYF. Partial CDR3 DNA: TGTGCCAGCAGCCAAACGACTGGGGGTGCAGAA.

On this clone itself: Mouse gene names and germline throughout. Read sequence stops 4 residues before the CDR3 end, and the germline J gene provides the missing end. The chain links TRBV31 to TRBJ2-3; D possibly corresponds to TRBD2 (6 bases). V was shortened by 0 bases and J by 0 bases, with 10 bases between the two germline ends. Germline V gene data show CDR1 as GKSSPN and CDR2 as SITVG. The CDR3 extends over 15 amino acids. The CDR3: CAWSLMGTSAETLYF. Incomplete CDR3 DNA: TGTGCCTGGAGTCTAATGGGGACTAGTGCAGAA. The full variable domain, in which reference TRBV31 and TRBJ2-3 provide the parts outside the CDR3, is AQTIHQWPVAEIKAVGSPLSLGCTIKGKSSPNLYWYWQATGGTLQQLFYSITVGQVESVVQLNLSASRPKDDQFILSTEKLLLSHSGFYLCAWSLMGTSAETLYFGSGTRLTVL.

Regarding this clone: Germline and genes here are mouse. Coverage ceases 4 residues before the CDR3 finishes, and the germline J gene fills in the end. The chain joins TRBV14 to TRBJ1-1; TRBD1 agrees at 9 bases. Germline V gene sequence: CDR1 SGHDT, CDR2 FRDEAV. The V gene end was trimmed by 5 bases and the J gene end by 3 bases; junction bases not matched to a gene: 2. The CDR3 is 13 residues long. The DNA read from the CDR3 is TGTGCCAGCAGCCGGACAGGGGACACA. It encodes CASSRTGDT. The complete CDR3 protein is CASSRTGDTEVFF.

Notes on this clone: The germline and genes are mouse ones. Sequencing ends 4 residues short of the CDR3 end; the germline J gene provides the rest. The V call is TRBV19, the J call TRBJ2-5; 7 bases are shared with TRBD1. V lost 3 bases and J lost 3; bases outside the gene matches: 4. Germline CDR1 and CDR2: FNHDT and SITEND (reference sequence). CDR3 size: 14 residues. The sequenced part of the CDR3 DNA is TGTGCCAGCAGTACAAGACAGGGACAAGAC. It is translated as CASSTRQGQD. The full CDR3 is CASSTRQGQDTQYF.

This clone showed up just a few times. Gene names and germline refer to mouse. The missing CDR3 end, 4 residues past where the read stops, is filled in from the germline J gene. The chain combines TRBV13-1 with TRBJ2-4; 7 positions match TRBD2. The V gene's germline CDR1 is NSHNY and CDR2 SYGAGN. This CDR3 has 13 residues. CDR3 protein: CASSDLGENTLYF. The sequenced CDR3 bases are TGTGCCAGCAGTGATCTGGGGGAAAAC.

A word on this clone: Genes and germline come from the mouse. The DNA ends 4 residues before the CDR3 does, and the rest of the CDR3 is filled in from the germline J gene. V usage is TRBV13-1 and J usage is TRBJ2-1, with 7 bases fitting TRBD2. Germline V gene data show CDR1 as NSHNY and CDR2 as SYGAGN. Trimming at V came to 8 bases and at J to 4 bases, leaving 0 bases not matched to a gene. The CDR3 covers 11 residues. The DNA read from the CDR3 is TGTGCCAGTGGGGGGTATGCT. Its protein is CASGGYA. The full CDR3 protein reads CASGGYAEQFF.

This clone was detected a few times. The genes and germline here are from mouse. The CDR3 extends 4 residues past the end of the read, so its final part is completed from the germline J gene. The J gene is TRBJ2-1, the V gene TRBV5, with 12 bases that match TRBD2. V shed 5 bases and J 5 bases; nucleotides not matched to a gene: 4. Looked up from germline, CDR1 is LGHNA and CDR2 is YNLKQL (reference sequence). The CDR3 loop spans 15 amino acids. CDR3 DNA (partial): TGTGCCAGCAGCTACCGGGACTGGGGGGATGCT. Its protein product is CASSYRDWGDA. The entire CDR3 is CASSYRDWGDAEQFF.

Regarding this clone: Gene names and germline refer to mouse. The CDR3 loop reads CTCSAGRGDTEVFF. CDR3 DNA (partial): TGCACCTGCAGTGCGGGACGGGGGGACACA. This chain uses TRBV1 with TRBJ1-1; TRBD1 is a possible D gene (5 bases). The CDR3 is cut off 4 residues early in the read; its end comes from the germline J gene. This CDR3 comprises 14 residues. Per germline, CDR1 NSQYPW and CDR2 LRSPGD (reference sequence). V lost 3 bases and J 3 bases, leaving 11 bases between the germline ends.